Following are 18 T cell receptor beta chains from one sample sequenced in a study of blood T cell repertoires in COVID-19. Sequencing was performed with immunoSEQ multiplex PCR; in TCRdb, only in-frame clones are kept and a portion is missing. The table shows roughly 200,000 clones, with roughly 83% occurring only once. The sequenced material came from PBMCs or T cells enriched from blood (not recorded which). These receptors were taken from a man in his forties with acute COVID-19.

As concerns this clone: Because the CDR3's place on the DNA is in doubt, the DNA is left out and the CDR3 is given as listed by TCRdb. This rearrangement joins TRBV28 to TRBJ1-2. The CDR3 is 17 residues long, counting both termini. In germline, CDR1 is MDHEN, CDR2 SYDVKM. The CDR3 loop reads CASTKGLATPSVRGYTF.

This chain links TRBV7-2 with TRBJ2-5, with 10 bases aligning to TRBD2. Germline assignment: CDR1 SGHTA and CDR2 FQGNSA. CDR3 length: 16 residues. V was pared by 3 bases and J by 5 bases, with 9 bases of the junction left unmatched. The CDR3 nucleotides are TGTGCCAGCAGCTTCACTAGCGGGGACCCCCCTGAGACCCAGTACTTC. Its protein product is CASSFTSGDPPETQYF. The complete variable domain, with remaining parts taken from reference TRBV7-2 and TRBJ2-5, reads GAGVSQSPSNKVTEKGKDVELRCDPISGHTALYWYRQSLGQGLEFLIYFQGNSAPDKSGLPSDRFSAERTGGSVSTLTIQRTQQEDSAVYLCASSFTSGDPPETQYFGPGTRLLVL.

The chain has TRBV27 and TRBJ1-1; D possibly corresponds to TRBD1 (6 bases). The germline CDR1 and CDR2 sequences are MNHEY and SMNVEV (reference sequence). The length of the CDR3 is 14 residues. V was pared by 3 bases and J by 0 bases, with 8 bases between. The CDR3 region has the DNA TGTGCCAGCAGTTTGAGGACAGTGAACACTGAAGCTTTCTTT. This gives the protein CASSLRTVNTEAFF.

The genes are TRBV7-9 and TRBJ2-1; 8 nucleotides align to TRBD1. J was trimmed by 8 bases and V by 0 bases; bases with no gene match: 6. CDR1 SEHNR and CDR2 FQNEAQ come from the germline V gene (reference sequence). CDR3 length: 15 amino acids. The CDR3 loop is CASSLAQGAIDEQFF. The CDR3 coding sequence is TGTGCCAGCAGCTTAGCCCAGGGGGCAATTGATGAGCAGTTCTTC. Drawing the rest from reference TRBV7-9 and TRBJ2-1, the complete variable domain is DTGVSQNPRHKITKRGQNVTFRCDPISEHNRLYWYRQTLGQGPEFLTYFQNEAQLEKSRLLSDRFSAERPKGSFSTLEIQRTEQGDSAMYLCASSLAQGAIDEQFFGPGTRLTVL.

The V gene is TRBV6-6, the J gene TRBJ2-7; possible D gene TRBD1, 5 bases. V shed 4 bases and J shed 5 bases, with 9 bases lying between them. This CDR3 is 12 amino acids long. Germline assignment: CDR1 MNHNY and CDR2 SVGAGI (reference sequence). The DNA of the CDR3 is TGTGCCAGCAGTTCCAGGGTCCACGAGCAGTACTTC. It encodes CASSSRVHEQYF.

The V gene is TRBV7-9, the J gene TRBJ2-5, with 12 bases aligning to TRBD1. The CDR3 runs 15 residues. Trimming took 6 bases from V and 5 from J; bases not matched to a gene: 7. Germline V gene data show CDR1 as SEHNR and CDR2 as FQNEAQ (reference sequence). The CDR3 sequence is CASSYRDRGQETQYF. The CDR3 DNA sequence: TGTGCCAGCAGTTACCGGGACAGGGGGCAGGAGACCCAGTACTTC.

This chain uses TRBV30 with TRBJ2-6, with TRBD2 matching 8 bases. The germline V gene has CDR1 GTSNPN and CDR2 SVGIG (reference sequence). The V segment lost 2 bases and the J segment 5 bases; nucleotides outside the gene matches: 5. There are 15 residues in the CDR3. CDR3 in DNA: TGTGCCTGGAGTCTACGGGGGGGCTGGGCCAACGTCCTGACTTTC. Translating gives CAWSLRGGWANVLTF.

The chain couples TRBV2 to TRBJ2-2; 9 bases fit TRBD2. The CDR3 covers 16 residues. Germline V lookup: CDR1 SNHLY, CDR2 FYNNEI. V was clipped by 1 base and J by 4 bases; unmatched bases: 4. CDR3 in amino acids: CASSEVGGRGTGELFF. Written as DNA, the CDR3 is TGTGCCAGCAGTGAAGTAGGCGGGAGGGGCACCGGGGAGCTGTTTTTT.

This chain connects TRBV11-3 to TRBJ2-6; D may be TRBD1 (6 bases). The V and J ends lost 1 base and 0 bases respectively, with 7 bases between them. Germline assignment: CDR1 SGHNT and CDR2 YENEEA. The CDR3 extends over 16 amino acids. The CDR3 spells CASSLGTDSGANVLTF. CDR3 bases: TGTGCCAGCAGCTTAGGGACAGACTCTGGGGCCAACGTCCTGACTTTC. Full variable domain (missing parts from reference TRBV11-3 and TRBJ2-6): EAGVVQSPRYKIIEKKQPVAFWCNPISGHNTLYWYLQNLGQGPELLIRYENEEAVDDSQLPKDRFSAERLKGVDSTLKIQPAELGDSAVYLCASSLGTDSGANVLTFGAGSRLTVL.

The CDR3 nucleotides read TGTGCCAGCAGGACCGGGATTAAAGAGACCCAGTACTTC. Translating it yields CASRTGIKETQYF. The chain recombines TRBV6-5 with TRBJ2-5; possibly TRBD2 for D (5 bases). V was clipped by 6 bases and J by 3 bases, with 11 bases between them. In germline, CDR1 is MNHEY, CDR2 SVGAGI. The CDR3 has 13 amino acids.

This clone was recorded a few times. The chain links TRBV9 to TRBJ2-3; D might be TRBD2 (5 bases). The CDR3 is 16 residues long. Trimming took off 4 bases at V and 2 bases at J, with 17 bases between the two ends. Germline V CDR1 and CDR2: SGDLS, YYNGEE. CDR3 sequence reads: CASSPSRADPTDTQYF. CDR3 DNA: TGTGCCAGCAGCCCCAGTCGAGCGGATCCCACAGATACGCAGTATTTT.

CDR3 bases: TGTGCCAGCAGCCAAGATCTAGCGGCTAGCACAGATACGCAGTATTTT. Residues: CASSQDLAASTDTQYF. The V and J genes are TRBV3-1 (or the pseudogene TRBV3-2) and TRBJ2-3, with 7 bases identical to TRBD2. CDR3 length: 16 residues. V shed 0 bases, J shed 0 bases, and the junction held 3 bases outside the gene matches. The V gene's germline CDR1 is LGHDT and CDR2 YNNKEL (reference sequence).

This rearrangement joins TRBV4-2 to TRBJ2-7; TRBD1 agrees at 7 bases. Germline values: CDR1 LGHNA, CDR2 YNFKEQ. With 0 bases clipped from V and 6 bases from J, the junction kept 2 bases outside the gene matches. The CDR3 is 13 amino acids. The chain's CDR3 is CASSQDRTGEQYF. The DNA for the CDR3 is TGTGCCAGCAGCCAAGACCGGACAGGCGAGCAGTACTTC.

V gene TRBV7-9 combines with J gene TRBJ2-2; TRBD2 agrees at 9 bases. Losses at the gene ends were 7 bases for V and 7 bases for J; bases not matched to a gene: 16. The CDR3 totals 17 residues. CDR1 is SEHNR and CDR2 is FQNEAQ in the germline V gene (reference sequence). This chain's CDR3 is CASTRTSENLFRGELFF. DNA for the CDR3: TGTGCCAGCACGAGGACTAGCGAAAACCTTTTTCGCGGGGAGCTGTTTTTT.

As DNA, the CDR3 is TGTGCCAGCAGTGGTTCAAGGACCGCGGGTCAGCCCCAGCATTTT. This translates into CASSGSRTAGQPQHF. This sequence joins TRBV25-1 and TRBJ1-5; D is uncertain. Deletions cut 4 bases from V and 6 bases from J, with 16 bases between. Germline lookup yields CDR1 MGHDK and CDR2 SYGVNS. The CDR3 totals 15 residues.

The chain joins TRBV3-1 (or the pseudogene TRBV3-2) to TRBJ2-7; a possible D gene is TRBD2 (6 bases). This CDR3 contains 16 residues. The germline CDR1 and CDR2 sequences are LGHDT and YNNKEL (reference sequence). The V gene lost 2 bases and the J gene lost 6 bases, with 20 bases spanning the gap. DNA for the CDR3: TGTGCCAGCAGCCAAATAGAAGCGGAGCTGGGAGGCGAGCAGTACTTC. Translating gives CASSQIEAELGGEQYF.

The rearrangement uses TRBV2 and TRBJ1-4; no reliable D call. The germline CDR1 and CDR2 sequences are SNHLY and FYNNEI. The CDR3 runs to 15 residues. Trimming took off 1 base at V and 2 bases at J, with 8 bases between the two ends. CDR3 sequence (DNA): TGTGCCAGCAGTGAAGGGTGGCAGACTAATGAAAAACTGTTTTTT. Protein product: CASSEGWQTNEKLFF. Variable domain in full (rest from reference TRBV2 and TRBJ1-4): EPEVTQTPSHQVTQMGQEVILRCVPISNHLYFYWYRQILGQKVEFLVSFYNNEISEKSEIFDDQFSVERPDGSNFTLKIRSTKLEDSAMYFCASSEGWQTNEKLFFGSGTQLSVL.

The chain uses TRBV20-1 and TRBJ1-1; D is uncertain. This CDR3 spans 12 amino acids. V dropped 3 bases and J dropped 5 bases, with 10 bases sitting between them. Germline-derived CDR1 and CDR2 are DFQATT and SNEGSKA (reference sequence). CDR3 bases: TGCAGTGCTAGTAGAGGGAGAACTGAAGCTTTCTTT. Protein product: CSASRGRTEAFF.